Shown below are 20 T cell receptor beta chains from a single sample sequenced in a study of a mutant IDH1 vaccine in newly diagnosed glioma (dated by TCRdb to about 2021). Receptor amplification or capture employed the immunoSEQ multiplex PCR assay. The table was pulled from immuneACCESS by TCRdb, which kept in-frame rearrangements only. Such tables lose some clones; where checked, under half of the loss comes from unresolved V genes, and the rest has no known cause. In this sample the table shows tens of thousands of clones, approximately 86% of which occur a single time. Of the sample, 1.5% to 2% is held by the ten largest clones. These receptors lack a known antigen. In the paper's terms, the time point label means: week 35, safety follow-up. Each vaccine dose, consisting of 300 ug of a 20-mer mutant IDH1 peptide in Montanide, was administered subcutaneously with topical imiquimod. The sequenced sample was PBMCs, obtained from a glioma patient whose treatment included an IDH1 peptide vaccine. The source of these receptors is a man aged 30 to 39 with glioma.

This clone was counted once. V usage is TRBV27 and J usage is TRBJ2-1, with no clear D. This CDR3 comprises 13 residues. Germline-derived CDR1 and CDR2 are MNHEY and SMNVEV (reference sequence). The V and J ends lost 3 bases and 5 bases respectively, with 8 bases between them. The CDR3 nucleotides are TGTGCCAGCAGTTTGTCCCAGAACAATGAGCAGTTCTTC. It codes for CASSLSQNNEQFF.

The J gene is TRBJ2-1, the V gene TRBV19, with TRBD2 as a possible D gene (6 bases). Germline lookup yields CDR1 LNHDA and CDR2 SQIVND (reference sequence). This CDR3 contains 11 residues. The CDR3 DNA sequence: TGTCCCTCAAGAGGGAGGCATGAGCAGTTCTTC. Translating it yields CPSRGRHEQFF.

The gene calls are TRBV21-1 and TRBJ1-1; TRBD1 was called by the table and not checked on the DNA. TRBV21-1 is a pseudogene. CDR3 length: 18 amino acids. CDR3 sequence (DNA): TGTGCCAGCTCGCTAACACGGGGGCGAGCCGGGACAGCAATTGAAGCTTTCTTT. Protein sequence: CASSLTRGRAGTAIEAFF.

The chain carries TRBV10-1 and TRBJ2-7; D ambiguous. V lost 3 bases and J 7 bases, leaving 16 bases between the germline ends. Germline V gene sequence: CDR1 WNHNN, CDR2 SYGVQD (reference sequence). The CDR3 consists of 14 residues. In DNA form, the CDR3 reads TGCGCCAGCAGTGACGCCGGGTCCACTAATGAGCAGTACTTC. This encodes CASSDAGSTNEQYF.

V usage is TRBV5-4 and J usage is TRBJ2-6, with D unclear. V lost 4 bases to trimming and J lost 0 bases, with 11 bases between them. The CDR3 extends over 16 amino acids. Germline V gene data show CDR1 as SGHNT and CDR2 as YYREEE (reference sequence). The CDR3 DNA reads as TGTGCCAGCAGCGTTCGGCGGAGCTCTGGGGCCAACGTCCTGACTTTC. It codes for CASSVRRSSGANVLTF.

This rearrangement joins TRBV29-1 to TRBJ2-3; 8 bases are a match to TRBD2. CDR1 and CDR2 (germline): SQVTM, ANQGSEA. V gave up 7 bases and J gave up 5 bases; unmatched junction bases: 8. The CDR3 is 13 amino acids. DNA of the CDR3: TGCAGCGCCCCCGGGGGGGCATTAGATACGCAGTATTTT. Translated, it gives CSAPGGALDTQYF.

The chain has TRBV5-1 and TRBJ1-1, with D hard to call. Germline assignment: CDR1 SGHRS and CDR2 YFSETQ. The V and J ends lost 0 bases and 1 base respectively, with 10 bases between them. CDR3 length equals 15 residues. In DNA, the CDR3 is TGCGCCAGCAGCTTGGGTGGCAGCACGAACACTGAAGCTTTCTTT. Translating gives CASSLGGSTNTEAFF.

The gene calls are TRBV4-1 and TRBJ1-4, with 9 bases identical to TRBD1. J was trimmed by 7 bases and V by 0 bases; bases with no gene match: 6. Germline V gene data show CDR1 as MGHRA and CDR2 as YSYEKL. The CDR3 is 16 amino acids. CDR3 nucleotide sequence: TGCGCCAGCAGCCAAGACCGAGGACAGGGGAGTGAAAAACTGTTTTTT. Amino acid sequence: CASSQDRGQGSEKLFF.

The chain couples TRBV30 to TRBJ2-1; no clear D gene. This CDR3 region has 14 residues. Trimming left V 5 bases short and J 0 bases short, with 11 bases between. Germline V lookup: CDR1 GTSNPN, CDR2 SVGIG (reference sequence). CDR3 residues: CAWLDDSSYNEQFF. Written as DNA, the CDR3 is TGTGCCTGGCTGGACGATAGCTCCTACAATGAGCAGTTCTTC. Variable domain in full (rest from reference TRBV30 and TRBJ2-1): SQTIHQWPATLVQPVGSPLSLECTVEGTSNPNLYWYRQAAGRGLQLLFYSVGIGQISSEVPQNLSASRPQDRQFILSSKKLLLSDSGFYLCAWLDDSSYNEQFFGPGTRLTVL.

The table lists this clone with a few counts. The chain couples TRBV11-2 to TRBJ2-3; the match to TRBD2 covers 7 bases. V was clipped by 1 base and J by 7 bases; unmatched bases: 5. The CDR3 runs 14 residues. Germline assignment: CDR1 SGHAT and CDR2 FQNNGV. The DNA of the CDR3 is TGTGCCAGCAGCTTAGGCGGGGGAGCAAATACGCAGTATTTT. It yields the protein CASSLGGGANTQYF.

The gene calls are TRBV9 and TRBJ2-6; the D gene is possibly TRBD2 (7 bases). Germline V gene lookup returns CDR1 SGDLS and CDR2 YYNGEE. V lost 3 bases, J lost 1 base, and 11 bases lay in between. The CDR3 is 16 amino acids. CDR3 sequence reads: CASSGTAGSGANVLTF. The CDR3 DNA is TGTGCCAGCAGCGGGACAGCGGGATCTGGGGCCAACGTCCTGACTTTC. The full variable domain, completed using reference TRBV9 and TRBJ2-6, is DSGVTQTPKHLITATGQRVTLRCSPRSGDLSVYWYQQSLDQGLQFLIQYYNGEERAKGNILERFSAQQFPDLHSELNLSSLELGDSALYFCASSGTAGSGANVLTFGAGSRLTVL.

This chain links TRBV19 with TRBJ2-6; 7 bases map to TRBD1. Trimming removed 7 bases from V and 0 bases from J; junction bases left unmatched: 9. The germline V gene encodes CDR1 LNHDA and CDR2 SQIVND (reference sequence). This CDR3 has 17 residues. CDR3 protein: CASIGPGQFSGANVLTF. In DNA, the CDR3 is TGTGCCAGTATCGGACCGGGACAGTTCTCTGGGGCCAACGTCCTGACTTTC. Looking up the rest from reference TRBV19 and TRBJ2-6 gives the full variable domain: DGGITQSPKYLFRKEGQNVTLSCEQNLNHDAMYWYRQDPGQGLRLIYYSQIVNDFQKGDIAEGYSVSREKKESFPLTVTSAQKNPTAFYLCASIGPGQFSGANVLTFGAGSRLTVL.

This clone has just one count. This chain uses TRBV28 with TRBJ1-2; TRBD1 agrees at 7 bases. The CDR3 extends over 11 amino acids. J lost 5 bases, V lost 8 bases, and 2 bases had no gene match. Per the germline V gene, CDR1 is MDHEN and CDR2 is SYDVKM. The DNA for the CDR3 is TGTGCCAGCCTCAGGGGGTATGGCTACACCTTC. Translated: CASLRGYGYTF.

The chain joins TRBV21-1 to TRBJ1-5; no check of the table's D call, TRBD1, against the DNA was made. TRBV21-1 is shown as a pseudogene. This CDR3 region has 17 residues. CDR3 residues: CASSKNSTPYSNQPQHF. CDR3 DNA: TGTGCCAGCAGCAAGAACAGTACGCCTTATAGCAATCAGCCCCAGCATTTT.

The chain links TRBV11-2 to TRBJ2-5; D might be TRBD2 (6 bases). The germline V gene encodes CDR1 SGHAT and CDR2 FQNNGV. V was trimmed by 8 bases and J by 7 bases, leaving 14 bases between them. The CDR3 has 12 residues. The CDR3 DNA sequence: TGTGCCAGCGGCGGGGCGACCGGGACCCAGTACTTC. This sequence encodes CASGGATGTQYF.

The rearrangement links TRBV11-2 to TRBJ2-1, with 11 positions matching TRBD1. Germline V gives CDR1 SGHAT, CDR2 FQNNGV. The trim removed 5 bases at V and 9 bases at J, leaving 15 bases unmatched. This CDR3 is built from 17 residues. The CDR3 bases are TGTGCCAGCAGCCCCTACCTCGGACAGGGGGCGTTGGGTGAGCAGTTCTTC. Translation gives CASSPYLGQGALGEQFF.

Here the CDR3 reads CASSDGTGSATQYF. CDR3 bases: TGTGCCAGCAGCGACGGGACAGGGTCGGCTACGCAGTATTTT. The chain joins TRBV4-2 to TRBJ2-3; 9 nucleotides agree with TRBD1. Looked up from germline, CDR1 is LGHNA and CDR2 is YNFKEQ. This CDR3 region has 14 residues. V shed 5 bases, J shed 8 bases, and the junction held 8 bases outside the gene matches.

The chain combines TRBV2 with TRBJ2-7; 8 bases are shared with TRBD2. This CDR3 region has 14 residues. J gave up 3 bases and V 2 bases, and 3 bases lay outside the gene matches. Germline loops: CDR1 SNHLY, CDR2 FYNNEI. In DNA, the CDR3 is TGTGCCAGCAGTGAACTAGCGGGCTACTACGAGCAGTACTTC. Residues: CASSELAGYYEQYF.

This rearrangement joins TRBV28 to TRBJ2-7; D possibly corresponds to TRBD1 (8 bases). CDR1 is MDHEN and CDR2 is SYDVKM in the germline V gene. V dropped 6 bases and J dropped 2 bases, with 17 bases sitting between them. CDR3 size: 15 residues. The CDR3: CASSSTGGATYEQYF. In nucleotides, the CDR3 is TGTGCCAGCAGCTCCACAGGGGGGGCAACCTACGAGCAGTACTTC.

This chain links TRBV6-1 with TRBJ1-2, with unresolved D. The germline CDR1 and CDR2 sequences are MNHNS and SASEGT. The CDR3 loop spans 14 amino acids. Trimming took 4 bases from V and 4 from J, leaving 13 bases between them. The DNA for the CDR3 is TGTGCCAGCAGTGCGGGGTTAGAAAGCTATGGCTACACCTTC. Translation gives CASSAGLESYGYTF.